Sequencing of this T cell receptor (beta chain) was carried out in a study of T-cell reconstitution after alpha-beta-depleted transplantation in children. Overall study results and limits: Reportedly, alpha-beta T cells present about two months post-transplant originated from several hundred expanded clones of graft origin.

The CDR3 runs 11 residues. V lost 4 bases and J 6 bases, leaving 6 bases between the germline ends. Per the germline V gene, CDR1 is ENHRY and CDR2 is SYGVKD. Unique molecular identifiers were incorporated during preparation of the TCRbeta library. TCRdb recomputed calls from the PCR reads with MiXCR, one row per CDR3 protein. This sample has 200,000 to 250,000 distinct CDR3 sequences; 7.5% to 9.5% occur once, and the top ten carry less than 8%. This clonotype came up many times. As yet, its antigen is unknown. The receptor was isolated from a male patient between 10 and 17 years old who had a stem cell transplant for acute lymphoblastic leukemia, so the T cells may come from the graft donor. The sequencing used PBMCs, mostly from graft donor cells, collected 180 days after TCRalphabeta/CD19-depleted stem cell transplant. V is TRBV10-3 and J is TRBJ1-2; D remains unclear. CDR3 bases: TGTGCCATCAGTGTGGAGGATGGCTACACCTTC. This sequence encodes CAISVEDGYTF.